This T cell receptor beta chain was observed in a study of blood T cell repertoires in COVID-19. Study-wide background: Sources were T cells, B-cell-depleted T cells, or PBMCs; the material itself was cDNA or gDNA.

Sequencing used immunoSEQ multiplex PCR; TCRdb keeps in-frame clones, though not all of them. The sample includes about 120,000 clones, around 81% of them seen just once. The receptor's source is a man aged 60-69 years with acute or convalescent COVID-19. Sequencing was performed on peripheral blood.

CDR3 residues: CASSPARLALPDTQYF. The CDR3 region has the DNA TGTGCCAGCAGCCCTGCTCGACTAGCCCTCCCGGATACGCAGTATTTT. The genes are TRBV9 and TRBJ2-3; TRBD2 matches at 7 bases. V shed 4 bases and J 6 bases; nucleotides not matched to a gene: 14. The CDR3 contains 16 residues. Germline loops: CDR1 SGDLS, CDR2 YYNGEE. The complete variable domain, with remaining parts taken from reference TRBV9 and TRBJ2-3, reads DSGVTQTPKHLITATGQRVTLRCSPRSGDLSVYWYQQSLDQGLQFLIQYYNGEERAKGNILERFSAQQFPDLHSELNLSSLELGDSALYFCASSPARLALPDTQYFGPGTRLTVL.